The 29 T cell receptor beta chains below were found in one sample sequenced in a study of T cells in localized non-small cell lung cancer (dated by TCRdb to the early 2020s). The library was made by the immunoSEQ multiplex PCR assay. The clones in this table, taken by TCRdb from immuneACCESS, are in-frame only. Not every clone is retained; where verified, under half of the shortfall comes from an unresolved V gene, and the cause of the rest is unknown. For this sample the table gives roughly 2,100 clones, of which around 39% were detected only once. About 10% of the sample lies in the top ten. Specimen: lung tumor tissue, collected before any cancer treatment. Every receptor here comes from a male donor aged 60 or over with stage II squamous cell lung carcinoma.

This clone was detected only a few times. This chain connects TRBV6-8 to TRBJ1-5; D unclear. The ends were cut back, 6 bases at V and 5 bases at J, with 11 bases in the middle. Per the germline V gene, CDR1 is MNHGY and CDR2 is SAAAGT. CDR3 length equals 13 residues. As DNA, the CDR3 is TGTGCCAGCAGGCTACAGTTGCATCAGCCCCAGCATTTT. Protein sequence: CASRLQLHQPQHF.

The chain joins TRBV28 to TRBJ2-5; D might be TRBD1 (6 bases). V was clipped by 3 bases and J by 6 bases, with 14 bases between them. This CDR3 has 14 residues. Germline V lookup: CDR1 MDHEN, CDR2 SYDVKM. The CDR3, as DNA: TGTGCCAGCAGTTTCCGGCAGGGGCGAAAGACCCAGTACTTC. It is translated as CASSFRQGRKTQYF.

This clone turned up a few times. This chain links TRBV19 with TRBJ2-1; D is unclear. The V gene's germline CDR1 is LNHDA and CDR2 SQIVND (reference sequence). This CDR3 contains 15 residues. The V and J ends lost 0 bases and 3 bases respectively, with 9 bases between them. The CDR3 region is CASSIERSYYNEQFF. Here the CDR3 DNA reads TGTGCCAGTAGTATAGAGCGGAGCTACTACAATGAGCAGTTCTTC.

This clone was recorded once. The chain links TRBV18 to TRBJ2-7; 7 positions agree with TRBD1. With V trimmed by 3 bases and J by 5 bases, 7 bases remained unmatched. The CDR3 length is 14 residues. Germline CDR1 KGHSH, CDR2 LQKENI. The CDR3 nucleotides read TGTGCCAGCTCACCCATGACAGGGAGCGACGAGCAGTACTTC. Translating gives CASSPMTGSDEQYF.

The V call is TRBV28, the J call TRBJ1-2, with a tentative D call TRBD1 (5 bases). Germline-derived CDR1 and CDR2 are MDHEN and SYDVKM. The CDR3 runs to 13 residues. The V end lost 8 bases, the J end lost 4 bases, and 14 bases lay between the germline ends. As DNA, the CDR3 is TGTGCCAGCTCAGGGAGTTGGGCCTATGGCTACACCTTC. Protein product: CASSGSWAYGYTF.

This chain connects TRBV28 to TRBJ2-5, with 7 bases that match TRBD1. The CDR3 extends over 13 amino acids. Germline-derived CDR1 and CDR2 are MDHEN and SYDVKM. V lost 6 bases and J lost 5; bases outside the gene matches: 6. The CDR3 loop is CASSIQGLETQYF. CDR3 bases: TGTGCCAGCAGCATACAGGGGCTGGAGACCCAGTACTTC.

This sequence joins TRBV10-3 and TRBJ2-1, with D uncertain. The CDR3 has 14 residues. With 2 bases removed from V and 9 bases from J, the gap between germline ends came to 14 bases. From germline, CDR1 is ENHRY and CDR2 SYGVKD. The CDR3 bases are TGTGCCATCAGTGAGCGGGCTAGTTCGGCTGAGCAGTTCTTC. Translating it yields CAISERASSAEQFF.

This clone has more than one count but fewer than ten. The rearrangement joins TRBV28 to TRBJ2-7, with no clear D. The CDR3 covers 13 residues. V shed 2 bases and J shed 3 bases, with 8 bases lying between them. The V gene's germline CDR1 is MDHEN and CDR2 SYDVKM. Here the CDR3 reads CASSLIGIYEQYF. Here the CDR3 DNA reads TGTGCCAGCAGTTTAATCGGTATCTACGAGCAGTACTTC. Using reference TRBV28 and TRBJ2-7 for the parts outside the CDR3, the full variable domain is DVKVTQSSRYLVKRTGEKVFLECVQDMDHENMFWYRQDPGLGLRLIYFSYDVKMKEKGDIPEGYSVSREKKERFSLILESASTNQTSMYLCASSLIGIYEQYFGPGTRLTVT.

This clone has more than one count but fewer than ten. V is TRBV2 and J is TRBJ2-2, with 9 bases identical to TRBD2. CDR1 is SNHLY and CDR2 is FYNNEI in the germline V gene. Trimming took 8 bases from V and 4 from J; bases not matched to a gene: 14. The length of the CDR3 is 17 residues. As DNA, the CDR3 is TGTGCCAGCCATAGGGGGGGGCTAGCGGGACCCACCGGGGAGCTGTTTTTT. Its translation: CASHRGGLAGPTGELFF.

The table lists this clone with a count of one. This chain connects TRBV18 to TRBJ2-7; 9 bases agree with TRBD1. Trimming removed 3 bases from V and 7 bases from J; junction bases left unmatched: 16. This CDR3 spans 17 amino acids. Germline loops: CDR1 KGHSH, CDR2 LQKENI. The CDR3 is CASSPTRTLQGAGEQYF. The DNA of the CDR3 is TGTGCCAGCTCACCGACCCGCACCTTACAGGGGGCGGGAGAGCAGTACTTC. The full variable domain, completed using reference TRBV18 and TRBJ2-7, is NAGVMQNPRHLVRRRGQEARLRCSPMKGHSHVYWYRQLPEEGLKFMVYLQKENIIDESGMPKERFSAEFPKEGPSILRIQQVVRGDSAAYFCASSPTRTLQGAGEQYFGPGTRLTVT.

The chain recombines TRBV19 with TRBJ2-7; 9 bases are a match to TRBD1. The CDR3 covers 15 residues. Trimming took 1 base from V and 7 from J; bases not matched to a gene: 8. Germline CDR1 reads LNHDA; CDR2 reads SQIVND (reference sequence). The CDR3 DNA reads TGTGCCAGTAGTATAGTCTTACAGGGGGCGCGTGAGCAGTACTTC. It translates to CASSIVLQGAREQYF.

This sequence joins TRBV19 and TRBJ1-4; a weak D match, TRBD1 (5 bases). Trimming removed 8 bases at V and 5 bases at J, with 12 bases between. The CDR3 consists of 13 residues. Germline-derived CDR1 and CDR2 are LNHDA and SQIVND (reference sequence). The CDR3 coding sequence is TGTGCCAGTTTAGCCCGGACAAATGAAAAACTGTTTTTT. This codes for CASLARTNEKLFF.

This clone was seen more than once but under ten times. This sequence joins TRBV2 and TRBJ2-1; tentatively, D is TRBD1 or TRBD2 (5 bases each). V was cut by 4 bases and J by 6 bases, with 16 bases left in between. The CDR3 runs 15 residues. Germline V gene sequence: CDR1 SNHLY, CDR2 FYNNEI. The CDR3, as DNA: TGTGCCAGCAGTGCAGGGCTAGCTGGCGGCAATGAGCAGTTCTTC. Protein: CASSAGLAGGNEQFF.

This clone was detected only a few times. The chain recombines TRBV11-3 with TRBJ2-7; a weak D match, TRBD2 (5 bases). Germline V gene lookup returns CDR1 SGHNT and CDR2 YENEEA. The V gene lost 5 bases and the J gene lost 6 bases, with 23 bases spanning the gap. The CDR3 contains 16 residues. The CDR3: CASSLGSTPITGEQYF. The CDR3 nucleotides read TGTGCCAGCAGCCTAGGGAGCACGCCTATTACGGGCGAGCAGTACTTC.

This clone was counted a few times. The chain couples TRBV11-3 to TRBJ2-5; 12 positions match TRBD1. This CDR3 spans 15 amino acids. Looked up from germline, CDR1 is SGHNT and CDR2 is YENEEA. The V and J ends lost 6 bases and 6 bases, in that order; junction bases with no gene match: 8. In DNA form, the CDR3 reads TGTGCCAGCAGTTCCGGGACAGGGGGCTGGAAGACCCAGTACTTC. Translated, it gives CASSSGTGGWKTQYF.

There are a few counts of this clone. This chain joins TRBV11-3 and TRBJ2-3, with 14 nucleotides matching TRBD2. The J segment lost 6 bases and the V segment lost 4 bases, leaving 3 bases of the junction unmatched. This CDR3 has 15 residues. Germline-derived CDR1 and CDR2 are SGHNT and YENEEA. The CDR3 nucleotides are TGTGCCAGCAGCTATGGACTAGCGGGGGGTGATACGCAGTATTTT. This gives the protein CASSYGLAGGDTQYF.

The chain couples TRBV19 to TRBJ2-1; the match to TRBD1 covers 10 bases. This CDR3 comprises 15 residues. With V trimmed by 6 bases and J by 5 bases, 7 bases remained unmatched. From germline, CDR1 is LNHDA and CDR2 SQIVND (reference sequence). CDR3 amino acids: CASRPRDRGDNEQFF. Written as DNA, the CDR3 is TGTGCCAGTAGACCCCGGGACAGGGGAGACAATGAGCAGTTCTTC.

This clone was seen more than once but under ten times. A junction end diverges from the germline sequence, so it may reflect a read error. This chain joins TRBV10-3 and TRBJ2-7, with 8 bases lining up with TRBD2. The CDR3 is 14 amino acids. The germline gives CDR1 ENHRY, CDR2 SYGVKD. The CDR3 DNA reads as TGTGCCAGCAGTGAGAACTGGCGGGGGGACGAGCAGTACTTC. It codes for CASSENWRGDEQYF.

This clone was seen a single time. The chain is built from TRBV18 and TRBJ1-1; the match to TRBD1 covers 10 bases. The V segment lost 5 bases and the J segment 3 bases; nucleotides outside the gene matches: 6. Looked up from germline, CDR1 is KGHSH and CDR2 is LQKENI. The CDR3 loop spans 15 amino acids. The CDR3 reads CASSLTGTGDTEAFF. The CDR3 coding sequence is TGTGCCAGCTCATTAACGGGGACAGGGGACACTGAAGCTTTCTTT.

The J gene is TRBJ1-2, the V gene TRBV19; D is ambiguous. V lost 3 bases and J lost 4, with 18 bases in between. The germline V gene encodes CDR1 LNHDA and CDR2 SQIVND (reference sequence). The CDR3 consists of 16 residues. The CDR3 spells CASSIAHIMGGYGYTF. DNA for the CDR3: TGTGCCAGTAGTATTGCCCATATAATGGGCGGCTATGGCTACACCTTC. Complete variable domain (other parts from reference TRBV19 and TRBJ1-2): DGGITQSPKYLFRKEGQNVTLSCEQNLNHDAMYWYRQDPGQGLRLIYYSQIVNDFQKGDIAEGYSVSREKKESFPLTVTSAQKNPTAFYLCASSIAHIMGGYGYTFGSGTRLTVV.

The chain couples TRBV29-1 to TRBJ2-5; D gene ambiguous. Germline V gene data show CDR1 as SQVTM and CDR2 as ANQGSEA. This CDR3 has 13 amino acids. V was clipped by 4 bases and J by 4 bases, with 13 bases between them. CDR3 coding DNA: TGCAGCGTTGTTATAGCAGCGTCAGAGACCCAGTACTTC. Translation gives CSVVIAASETQYF.

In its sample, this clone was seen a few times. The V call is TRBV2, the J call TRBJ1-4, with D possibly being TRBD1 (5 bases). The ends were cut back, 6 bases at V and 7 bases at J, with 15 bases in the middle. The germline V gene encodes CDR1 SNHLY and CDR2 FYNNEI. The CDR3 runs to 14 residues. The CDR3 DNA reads TGTGCCAGCAGCTTGAGGCGAGGGGCTGAAAAACTGTTTTTT. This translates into CASSLRRGAEKLFF. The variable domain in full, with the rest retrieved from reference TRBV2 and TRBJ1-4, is EPEVTQTPSHQVTQMGQEVILRCVPISNHLYFYWYRQILGQKVEFLVSFYNNEISEKSEIFDDQFSVERPDGSNFTLKIRSTKLEDSAMYFCASSLRRGAEKLFFGSGTQLSVL.

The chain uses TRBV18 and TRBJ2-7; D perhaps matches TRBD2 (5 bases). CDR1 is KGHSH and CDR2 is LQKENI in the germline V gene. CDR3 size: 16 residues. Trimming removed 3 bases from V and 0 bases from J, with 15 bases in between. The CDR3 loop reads CASSPSGRTGSYEQYF. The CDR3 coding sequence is TGTGCCAGCTCACCGAGTGGAAGGACTGGCTCCTACGAGCAGTACTTC.

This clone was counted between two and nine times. Here the CDR3 DNA reads TGTGCCAGCAGCTTAGGTAGGGACGGGCCCTACGAGCAGTACTTC. The encoded protein is CASSLGRDGPYEQYF. This chain links TRBV11-3 with TRBJ2-7; D possibly uses TRBD1 or TRBD2 (5 bases each). CDR1 is SGHNT, CDR2 YENEEA, per germline. V lost 1 base and J lost 2, with 12 bases in between. The CDR3 covers 15 residues. Together with reference TRBV11-3 and TRBJ2-7, the CDR3 gives the full variable domain: EAGVVQSPRYKIIEKKQPVAFWCNPISGHNTLYWYLQNLGQGPELLIRYENEEAVDDSQLPKDRFSAERLKGVDSTLKIQPAELGDSAVYLCASSLGRDGPYEQYFGPGTRLTVT.

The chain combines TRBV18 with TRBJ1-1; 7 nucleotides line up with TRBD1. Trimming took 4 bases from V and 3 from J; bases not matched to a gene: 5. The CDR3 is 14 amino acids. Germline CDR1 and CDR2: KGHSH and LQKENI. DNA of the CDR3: TGTGCCAGCTCACGACAGGGAGGAGACACTGAAGCTTTCTTT. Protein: CASSRQGGDTEAFF.

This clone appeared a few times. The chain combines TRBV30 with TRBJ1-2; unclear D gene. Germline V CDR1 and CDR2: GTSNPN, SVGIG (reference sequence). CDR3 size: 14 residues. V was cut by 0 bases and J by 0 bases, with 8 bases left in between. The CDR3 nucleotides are TGTGCCTGGAGTGTATCGGGGTCTAACTATGGCTACACCTTC. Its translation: CAWSVSGSNYGYTF.

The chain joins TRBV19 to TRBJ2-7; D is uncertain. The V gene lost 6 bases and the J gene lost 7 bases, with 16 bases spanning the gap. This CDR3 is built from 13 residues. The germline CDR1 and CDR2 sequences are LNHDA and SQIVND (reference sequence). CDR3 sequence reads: CASSLVSVGEQYF. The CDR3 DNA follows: TGTGCCAGTAGCCTCGTATCGGTCGGGGAGCAGTACTTC. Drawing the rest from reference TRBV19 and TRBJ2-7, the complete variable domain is DGGITQSPKYLFRKEGQNVTLSCEQNLNHDAMYWYRQDPGQGLRLIYYSQIVNDFQKGDIAEGYSVSREKKESFPLTVTSAQKNPTAFYLCASSLVSVGEQYFGPGTRLTVT.

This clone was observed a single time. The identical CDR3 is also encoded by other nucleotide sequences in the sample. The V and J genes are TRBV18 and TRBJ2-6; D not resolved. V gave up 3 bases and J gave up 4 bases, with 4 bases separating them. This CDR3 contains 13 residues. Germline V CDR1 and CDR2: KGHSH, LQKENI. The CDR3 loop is CASSPSGANVLTF. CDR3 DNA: TGTGCCAGCTCACCCTCCGGGGCCAACGTCCTGACTTTC.

The CDR3 region is CASRAGTSGRHEQYF. The CDR3 DNA reads TGTGCCAGCCGCGCCGGGACTAGCGGGCGGCACGAGCAGTACTTC. The V call is TRBV6-8, the J call TRBJ2-7; 12 bases map to TRBD2. Germline V gene sequence: CDR1 MNHGY, CDR2 SAAAGT. Losses at the gene ends were 8 bases for V and 5 bases for J; bases not matched to a gene: 10. The CDR3 contains 15 residues.